This T cell receptor (beta chain) is drawn from a study of blood T cell repertoires in COVID-19. Sequencing was performed with immunoSEQ multiplex PCR; in TCRdb, only in-frame clones are kept and a portion is missing. The sample lists about 370,000 clones; approximately 92% were seen once. Germline V gene data show CDR1 as MNHEY and CDR2 as SMNVEV (reference sequence). CDR3 length: 14 residues. Unmatched junction bases numbered 8, after V lost 7 bases and J lost 5 bases. Two negative PCRs, clearance, or symptom resolution were required of recovered Cohort 3 donors. The sequencing input was PBMCs or T cells enriched from blood (not recorded which). This receptor was identified in a man aged 18 to 29 who had recovered from COVID-19. The J gene is TRBJ2-5, the V gene TRBV27, with 9 bases fitting TRBD1. CDR3 in DNA: TGTGCCAGCAAGGGGGGACAGGGTTGGGAGACCCAGTACTTC. This sequence encodes CASKGGQGWETQYF.